This T cell receptor (beta chain) was sequenced in a study of response to subunit inactivated influenza vaccine (dated by TCRdb to 2016 to 2018). About the investigation overall: Deep quantitative profiling of the T cell receptor repertoire was used in the study to follow responses to a trivalent subunit inactivated influenza vaccine.

With regard to this clonotype: What antigen it recognizes has not been identified. No base qualities exist here, and no much larger clone lies one base off it.

Library creation used RT-PCR. TCRdb names Illumina HiSeq 2500 as the instrument used. TCRdb reprocessed the public reads (quality trimming at Q25 with fastp, clone calling with MiXCR) and kept in-frame beta chains. Each entry is one CDR3 protein sequence, shown with its most common DNA and genes. The sample table contains roughly 570,000 distinct CDR3 sequences; only one count was recorded for around 15% of them. The ten top clones hold 11% of the sample. The study at large found these results: The authors suggested that each seasonal influenza vaccination may recruit only a limited number of new T cells.

The CDR3, cysteine through phenylalanine, is 17 amino acids long. The sequence is cut down to CDR3 DNA, 51 bases in frame from base 1. The germline V gene yields SNHLY for CDR1 and FYNNEI for CDR2. Unmatched junction bases come to 10, with V trimmed by 4 bases and J by 5 bases. The rearranged chain carries TRBV2 and TRBJ2-5, and TRBD2 matches 13 of the central bases. Material: PBMCs from blood, obtained about 13 days after vaccination. The TCR comes from a man aged 50 to 59 who received an inactivated influenza vaccine. Donor details come from another sample of the same person, matched by shared clones. CDR3 protein: CASSGLAGGKFLETQYF. The DNA reads TGTGCCAGCAGTGGACTAGCGGGGGGCAAATTCCTGGAGACCCAGTACTTC.